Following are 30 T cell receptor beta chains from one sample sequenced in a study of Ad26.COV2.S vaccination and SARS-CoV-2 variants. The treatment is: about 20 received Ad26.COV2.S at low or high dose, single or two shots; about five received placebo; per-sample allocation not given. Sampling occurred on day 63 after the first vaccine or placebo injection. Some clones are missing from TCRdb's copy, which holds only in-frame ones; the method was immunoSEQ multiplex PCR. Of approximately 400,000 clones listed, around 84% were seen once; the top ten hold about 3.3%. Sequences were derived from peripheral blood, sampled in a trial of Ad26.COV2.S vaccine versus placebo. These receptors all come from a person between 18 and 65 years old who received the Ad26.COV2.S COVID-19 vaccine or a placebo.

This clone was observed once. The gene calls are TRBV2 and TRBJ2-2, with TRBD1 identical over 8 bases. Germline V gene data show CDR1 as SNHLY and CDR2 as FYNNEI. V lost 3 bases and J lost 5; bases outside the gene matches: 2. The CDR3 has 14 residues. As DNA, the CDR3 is TGTGCCAGCAGTGATGGACAGGGAACCGGGGAGCTGTTTTTT. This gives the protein CASSDGQGTGELFF.

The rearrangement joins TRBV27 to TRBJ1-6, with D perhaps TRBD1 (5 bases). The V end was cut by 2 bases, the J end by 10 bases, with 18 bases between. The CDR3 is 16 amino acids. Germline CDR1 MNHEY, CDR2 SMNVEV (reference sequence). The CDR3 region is CASSLQSGGGSSPLHF. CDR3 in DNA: TGTGCCAGCAGTTTACAGAGCGGTGGGGGTAGCTCACCCCTCCACTTT.

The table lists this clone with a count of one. The CDR3 nucleotides are TGTGCCAGCAGCTTAGCACTAGCGGGGTACGAGCAGTACTTC. Translating gives CASSLALAGYEQYF. This sequence joins TRBV11-2 and TRBJ2-7; 10 bases align to TRBD2. Germline values: CDR1 SGHAT, CDR2 FQNNGV. Germline trimming cut 1 base from V and 4 bases from J; bases unmatched to any gene: 1. This CDR3 contains 14 residues.

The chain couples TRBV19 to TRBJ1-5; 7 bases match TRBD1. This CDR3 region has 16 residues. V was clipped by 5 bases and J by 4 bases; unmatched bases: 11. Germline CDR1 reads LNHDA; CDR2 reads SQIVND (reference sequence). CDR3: CASSRVAGGKNQPQHF. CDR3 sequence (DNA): TGTGCCAGTAGTCGCGTGGCAGGGGGGAAGAATCAGCCCCAGCATTTT.

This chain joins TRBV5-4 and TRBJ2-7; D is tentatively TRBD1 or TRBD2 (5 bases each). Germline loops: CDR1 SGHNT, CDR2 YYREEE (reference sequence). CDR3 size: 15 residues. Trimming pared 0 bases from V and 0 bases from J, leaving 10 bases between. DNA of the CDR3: TGTGCCAGCAGCTTGGCGTCAGGGAGCTCCTACGAGCAGTACTTC. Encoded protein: CASSLASGSSYEQYF.

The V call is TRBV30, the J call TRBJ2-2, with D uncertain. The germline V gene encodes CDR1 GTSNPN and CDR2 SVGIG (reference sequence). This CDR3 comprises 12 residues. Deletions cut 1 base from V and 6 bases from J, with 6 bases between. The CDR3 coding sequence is TGTGCCTGGAGTGGTGGGGCCGGGGAGCTGTTTTTT. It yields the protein CAWSGGAGELFF.

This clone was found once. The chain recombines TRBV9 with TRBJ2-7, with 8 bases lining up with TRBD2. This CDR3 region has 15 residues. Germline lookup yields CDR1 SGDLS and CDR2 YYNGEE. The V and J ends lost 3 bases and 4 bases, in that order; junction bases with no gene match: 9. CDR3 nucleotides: TGTGCCAGCAGCGGAAGCGGGGGTAGGTTGTACGAGCAGTACTTC. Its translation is CASSGSGGRLYEQYF.

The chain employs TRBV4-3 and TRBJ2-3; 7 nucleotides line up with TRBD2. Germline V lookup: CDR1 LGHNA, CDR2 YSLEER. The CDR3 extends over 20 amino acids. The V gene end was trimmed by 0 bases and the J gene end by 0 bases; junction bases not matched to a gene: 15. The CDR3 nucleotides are TGCGCCAGCAGCCAAGAATGGGAGGGAGCCCCAGGGAGGAGCACAGATACGCAGTATTTT. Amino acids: CASSQEWEGAPGRSTDTQYF.

The CDR3 sequence is CASSGEAYEQYF. As DNA, the CDR3 is TGTGCCAGCAGTGGAGAAGCCTACGAGCAGTACTTC. The V and J genes are TRBV25-1 and TRBJ2-7; no reliable D call. The CDR3 is 12 residues long. The germline V and J ends were trimmed by 4 bases and 2 bases, with 6 bases remaining between them. CDR1 and CDR2 from the germline V gene are MGHDK and SYGVNS.

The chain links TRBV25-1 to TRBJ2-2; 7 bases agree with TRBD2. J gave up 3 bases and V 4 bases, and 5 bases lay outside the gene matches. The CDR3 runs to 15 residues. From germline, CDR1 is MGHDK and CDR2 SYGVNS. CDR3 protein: CASSVASGDTGELFF. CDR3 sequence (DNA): TGTGCCAGCAGTGTAGCGAGCGGGGACACCGGGGAGCTGTTTTTT.

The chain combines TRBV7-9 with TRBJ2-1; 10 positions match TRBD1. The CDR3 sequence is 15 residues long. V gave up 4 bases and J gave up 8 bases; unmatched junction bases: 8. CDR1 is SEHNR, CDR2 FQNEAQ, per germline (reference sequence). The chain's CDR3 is CASSSWTGGGYEQFF. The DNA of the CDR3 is TGTGCCAGCAGCTCTTGGACAGGGGGTGGCTATGAGCAGTTCTTC. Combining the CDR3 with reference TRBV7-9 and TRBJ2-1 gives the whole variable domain DTGVSQNPRHKITKRGQNVTFRCDPISEHNRLYWYRQTLGQGPEFLTYFQNEAQLEKSRLLSDRFSAERPKGSFSTLEIQRTEQGDSAMYLCASSSWTGGGYEQFFGPGTRLTVL.

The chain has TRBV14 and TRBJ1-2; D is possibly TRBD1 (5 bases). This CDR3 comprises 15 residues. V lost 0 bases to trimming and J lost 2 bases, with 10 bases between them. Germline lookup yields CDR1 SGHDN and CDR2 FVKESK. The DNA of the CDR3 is TGTGCCAGCAGCCAAGAAGCCAGGGCCAACTATGGCTACACCTTC. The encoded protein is CASSQEARANYGYTF.

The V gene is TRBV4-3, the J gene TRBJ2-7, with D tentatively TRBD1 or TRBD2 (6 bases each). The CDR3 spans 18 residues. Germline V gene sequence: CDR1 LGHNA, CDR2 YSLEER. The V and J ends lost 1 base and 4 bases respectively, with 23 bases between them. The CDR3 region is CASSQVWGRGPSGYEQYF. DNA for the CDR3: TGCGCCAGCAGCCAAGTCTGGGGCCGGGGGCCGTCGGGATACGAGCAGTACTTC.

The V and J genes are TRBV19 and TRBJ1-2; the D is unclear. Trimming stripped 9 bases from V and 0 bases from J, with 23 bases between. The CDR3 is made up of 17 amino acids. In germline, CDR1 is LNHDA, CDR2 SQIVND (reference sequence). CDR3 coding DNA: TGTGCCAGCACGTCCTGGAGGACGGATTATACTAACTATGGCTACACCTTC. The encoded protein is CASTSWRTDYTNYGYTF.

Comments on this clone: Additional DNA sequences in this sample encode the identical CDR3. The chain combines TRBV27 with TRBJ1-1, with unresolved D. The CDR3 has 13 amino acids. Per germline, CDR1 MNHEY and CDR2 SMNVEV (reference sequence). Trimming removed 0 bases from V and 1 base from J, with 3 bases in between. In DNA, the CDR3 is TGTGCCAGCAGTTTATCTAGGAACACTGAAGCTTTCTTT. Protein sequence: CASSLSRNTEAFF.

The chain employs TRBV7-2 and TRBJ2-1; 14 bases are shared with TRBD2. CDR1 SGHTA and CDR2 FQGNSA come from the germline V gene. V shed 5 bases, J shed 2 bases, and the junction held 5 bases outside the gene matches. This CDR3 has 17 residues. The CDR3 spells CASSKGTSGSTYNEQFF. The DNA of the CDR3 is TGTGCCAGCAGCAAAGGGACTAGCGGGAGTACCTACAATGAGCAGTTCTTC. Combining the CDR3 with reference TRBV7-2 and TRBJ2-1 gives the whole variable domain GAGVSQSPSNKVTEKGKDVELRCDPISGHTALYWYRQSLGQGLEFLIYFQGNSAPDKSGLPSDRFSAERTGGSVSTLTIQRTQQEDSAVYLCASSKGTSGSTYNEQFFGPGTRLTVL.

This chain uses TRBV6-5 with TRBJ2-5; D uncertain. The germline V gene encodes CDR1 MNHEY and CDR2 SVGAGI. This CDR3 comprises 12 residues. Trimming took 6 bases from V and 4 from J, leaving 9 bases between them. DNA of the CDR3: TGTGCCAGCAGACCGTCAGCAGAGACCCAGTACTTC. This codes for CASRPSAETQYF.

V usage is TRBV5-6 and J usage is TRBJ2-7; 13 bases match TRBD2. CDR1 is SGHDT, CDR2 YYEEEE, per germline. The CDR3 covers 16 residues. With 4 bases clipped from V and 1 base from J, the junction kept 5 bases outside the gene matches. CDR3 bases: TGTGCCAGCAGCAAGTGGACTAGCGGGAGATCCTACGAGCAGTACTTC. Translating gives CASSKWTSGRSYEQYF.

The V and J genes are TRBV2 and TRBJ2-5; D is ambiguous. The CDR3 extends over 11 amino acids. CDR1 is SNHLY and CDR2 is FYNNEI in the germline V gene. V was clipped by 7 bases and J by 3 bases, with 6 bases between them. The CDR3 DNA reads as TGTGCCAGCAATCCGGAAGAGACCCAGTACTTC. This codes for CASNPEETQYF.

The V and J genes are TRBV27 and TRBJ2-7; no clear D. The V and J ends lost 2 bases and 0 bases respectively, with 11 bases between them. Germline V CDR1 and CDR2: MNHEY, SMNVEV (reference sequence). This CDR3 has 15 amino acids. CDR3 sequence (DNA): TGTGCCAGCAGTTTAAGGCCCGAAGGCTCCTACGAGCAGTACTTC. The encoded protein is CASSLRPEGSYEQYF.

CDR3 amino acids: CAWSSGQGYEQYF. The DNA for the CDR3 is TGTGCCTGGAGTTCCGGACAGGGCTACGAGCAGTACTTC. This chain connects TRBV30 to TRBJ2-7; 8 nucleotides align to TRBD1. There are 13 residues in the CDR3. J lost 3 bases, V lost 2 bases, and 3 bases had no gene match. Germline CDR1 reads GTSNPN; CDR2 reads SVGIG (reference sequence).

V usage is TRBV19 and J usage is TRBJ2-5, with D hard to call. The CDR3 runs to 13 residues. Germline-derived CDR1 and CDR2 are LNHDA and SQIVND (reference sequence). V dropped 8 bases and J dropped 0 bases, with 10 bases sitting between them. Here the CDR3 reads CASVSRYQETQYF. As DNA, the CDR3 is TGTGCCAGTGTTTCGCGGTACCAAGAGACCCAGTACTTC.

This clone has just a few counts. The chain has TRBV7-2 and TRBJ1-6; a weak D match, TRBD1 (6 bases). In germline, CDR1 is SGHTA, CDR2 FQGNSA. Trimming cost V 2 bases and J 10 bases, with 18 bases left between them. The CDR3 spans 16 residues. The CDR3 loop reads CASSLYSRGKRSPLHF. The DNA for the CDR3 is TGTGCCAGCAGCTTATATTCCAGGGGAAAAAGGTCACCCCTCCACTTT. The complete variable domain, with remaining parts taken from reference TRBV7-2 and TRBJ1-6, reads GAGVSQSPSNKVTEKGKDVELRCDPISGHTALYWYRQSLGQGLEFLIYFQGNSAPDKSGLPSDRFSAERTGGSVSTLTIQRTQQEDSAVYLCASSLYSRGKRSPLHFGNGTRLTVT.

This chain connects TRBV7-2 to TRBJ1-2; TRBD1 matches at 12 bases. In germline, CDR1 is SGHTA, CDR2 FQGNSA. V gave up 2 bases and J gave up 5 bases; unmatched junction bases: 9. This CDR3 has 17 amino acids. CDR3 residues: CASSLSGQGANSYGYTF. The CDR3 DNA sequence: TGTGCCAGCAGCTTATCGGGACAGGGGGCGAATTCTTATGGCTACACCTTC.

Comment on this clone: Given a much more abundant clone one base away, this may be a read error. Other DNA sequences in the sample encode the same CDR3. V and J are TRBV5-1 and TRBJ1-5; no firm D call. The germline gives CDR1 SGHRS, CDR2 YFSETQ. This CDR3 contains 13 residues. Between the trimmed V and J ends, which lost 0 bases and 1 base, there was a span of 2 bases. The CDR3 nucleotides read TGCGCCAGCAGCTTGGACAGCAATCAGCCCCAGCATTTT. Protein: CASSLDSNQPQHF.

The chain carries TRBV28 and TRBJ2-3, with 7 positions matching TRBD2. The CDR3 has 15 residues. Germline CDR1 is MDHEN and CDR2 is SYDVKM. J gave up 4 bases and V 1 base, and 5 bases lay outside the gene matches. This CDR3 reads CASSLLAGAPDTQYF. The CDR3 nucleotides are TGTGCCAGCAGTTTATTGGCGGGAGCTCCAGATACGCAGTATTTT. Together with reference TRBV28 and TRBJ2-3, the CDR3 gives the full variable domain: DVKVTQSSRYLVKRTGEKVFLECVQDMDHENMFWYRQDPGLGLRLIYFSYDVKMKEKGDIPEGYSVSREKKERFSLILESASTNQTSMYLCASSLLAGAPDTQYFGPGTRLTVL.

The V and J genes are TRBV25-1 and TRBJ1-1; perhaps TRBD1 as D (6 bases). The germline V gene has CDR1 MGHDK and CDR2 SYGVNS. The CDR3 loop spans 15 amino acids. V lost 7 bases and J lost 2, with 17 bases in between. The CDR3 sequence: CASNELQGLNTEAFF. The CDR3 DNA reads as TGTGCCAGCAATGAGCTCCAGGGGCTTAACACTGAAGCTTTCTTT.

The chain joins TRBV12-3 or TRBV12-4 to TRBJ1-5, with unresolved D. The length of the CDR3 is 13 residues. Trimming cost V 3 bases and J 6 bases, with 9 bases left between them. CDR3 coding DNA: TGTGCCAGCAGTTTTGGGGAGCGTCAGCCCCAGCATTTT. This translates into CASSFGERQPQHF.

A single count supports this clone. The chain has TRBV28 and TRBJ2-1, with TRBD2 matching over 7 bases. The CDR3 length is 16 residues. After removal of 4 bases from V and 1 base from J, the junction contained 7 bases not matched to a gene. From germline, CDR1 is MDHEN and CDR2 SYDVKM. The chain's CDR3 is CASSSMRGGSYNEQFF. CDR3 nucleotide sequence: TGTGCCAGCAGTTCCATGCGCGGGGGATCCTACAATGAGCAGTTCTTC.

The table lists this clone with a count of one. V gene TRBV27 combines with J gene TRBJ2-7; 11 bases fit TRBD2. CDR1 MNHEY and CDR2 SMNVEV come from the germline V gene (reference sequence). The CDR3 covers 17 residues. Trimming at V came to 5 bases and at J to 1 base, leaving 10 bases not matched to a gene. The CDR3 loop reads CASSQQPGLAASYEQYF. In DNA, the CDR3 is TGTGCCAGCAGTCAACAACCGGGACTAGCGGCATCCTACGAGCAGTACTTC.